A single sample gave rise to the 23 T cell receptor beta chains below, sequenced in a study of T cell clonality in common variable immunodeficiency. Points from the study as a whole: Fewer deletions and N-nucleotide insertions were reportedly seen in common variable immunodeficiency TCR beta sequences.

Only in-frame clones appear in the TCRdb table, and some are missing; sequencing was by immunoSEQ multiplex PCR. Sampling found approximately 20,000 clones, none seen once. These receptors' targets are unknown. Sequencing was performed on peripheral blood mononuclear cells. These receptors were collected from a human donor with common variable immunodeficiency.

CDR3 DNA, as far as it was read: TGTGCCAGCAGCACAAAAAGACAGGTCCGCAATCAGCCC. The encoded protein is CASSTKRQVRNQP. The full CDR3 reads CASSTKRQVRNQPQHF. The J gene is TRBJ1-5, the V gene TRBV7-3; tentative D call: TRBD1 (6 bases). Read coverage stops 3 residues before the CDR3 terminus; the germline J gene supplies the remainder. Germline CDR1 and CDR2: SGHTA and FQGTGA. The CDR3 is 16 residues long. V lost 5 bases to trimming and J lost 2 bases, with 16 bases between them.

As concerns this clone: The read ends 3 residues early relative to the CDR3; the germline J gene fills the gap. The rearrangement links TRBV6-2 or TRBV6-3 to TRBJ2-3; D call uncertain. Trimming shortened V by 5 bases and J by 3 bases, and 3 bases separated the two germline ends. Germline values: CDR1 MNHEY, CDR2 SVGEGT. This CDR3 is 11 amino acids long. The part of the CDR3 DNA that was read is TGTGCCAGCAGTCAAACAGATACG. This encodes CASSQTDT. The CDR3 as a whole reads CASSQTDTQYF.

Concerning this clone: The DNA ends 3 residues before the CDR3 does, and the rest of the CDR3 is filled in from the germline J gene. V and J are TRBV7-1 and TRBJ2-1; TRBD2 aligns across 13 bases. TRBV7-1 has ORF status, its function being uncertain. V was pared by 3 bases and J by 7 bases, with 24 bases of the junction left unmatched. This CDR3 is 22 amino acids long. CDR3 bases read: TGTGCCAGCAGCTCCACCGAAACGGGACTAGCGGGACTTAACTCCGGGCTAAATGAG. It translates to CASSSTETGLAGLNSGLNE. The full CDR3 protein reads CASSSTETGLAGLNSGLNEQFF.

A word on this clone: The observed sequence ends 3 residues before the CDR3 terminus, with the missing tail filled in from the germline J gene. V usage is TRBV7-9 and J usage is TRBJ2-7, with 12 bases lining up with TRBD2. Germline V gene lookup returns CDR1 SEHNR and CDR2 FQNEAQ (reference sequence). V shed 5 bases and J 4 bases; nucleotides not matched to a gene: 6. The CDR3 has 15 amino acids. CDR3 DNA (partial): TGTGCCAGCAGCCTACGGACTAGCGGGACATACGAG. Translated: CASSLRTSGTYE. In full, the CDR3 is CASSLRTSGTYEQYF.

Regarding this clone: The CDR3 end falls 3 residues outside the read, so it is completed with the germline J gene. The chain employs TRBV18 and TRBJ2-7; possible D gene TRBD2, 6 bases. V was clipped by 5 bases and J by 6 bases, with 20 bases between them. Germline loops: CDR1 KGHSH, CDR2 LQKENI. The CDR3 consists of 15 residues. Incomplete CDR3 DNA: TGTGCCAGCTCAGGTTGGGCTCAAGTGGGACTCGAG. It translates to CASSGWAQVGLE. In full, the CDR3 reads CASSGWAQVGLEQYF.

This clone was observed a handful of times. The read ends 3 residues before the CDR3 terminus; that terminus is restored from the germline J gene. V and J are TRBV7-2 and TRBJ2-5; weak D call: TRBD2 (6 bases). V was cut by 4 bases and J by 4 bases, with 13 bases left in between. The CDR3 extends over 14 amino acids. Germline CDR1 is SGHTA and CDR2 is FQGNSA. CDR3 protein: CASSSGLGGETQYF. CDR3 bases read: TGTGCCAGCAGCTCGGGACTGGGTGGAGAGACC.

Points on this clone: The missing CDR3 end, 3 residues past where the read stops, is filled in from the germline J gene. The chain is built from TRBV6-2 or TRBV6-3 and TRBJ2-5; 8 bases agree with TRBD2. This CDR3 comprises 17 residues. CDR1 and CDR2 from the germline V gene are MNHEY and SVGEGT. The J segment lost 5 bases and the V segment lost 4 bases, leaving 15 bases of the junction unmatched. Partial CDR3 DNA: TGTGCCAGCAGTTCCCCGGGAGGGGCTTTAGGTGGGGAGACC. This gives the protein CASSSPGGALGGET. The CDR3 as a whole reads CASSSPGGALGGETQYF.

For this clone: From the germline J gene comes the end of the CDR3, since the read stops 3 residues before it. The chain combines TRBV7-2 with TRBJ2-7; the D gene is possibly TRBD2 (5 bases). The CDR3 runs 14 residues. V was shortened by 4 bases and J by 3 bases, with 13 bases between the two germline ends. Germline V gene lookup returns CDR1 SGHTA and CDR2 FQGNSA. CDR3 protein: CASSSTSGFYEQYF. CDR3 DNA, as far as it was read: TGTGCCAGCAGCTCCACATCGGGGTTCTACGAG.

This clone was counted many times. With the read ending 3 residues before the CDR3 end, the germline J gene is used to fill in that end. The chain combines TRBV10-3 with TRBJ2-4; possibly TRBD1 for D (5 bases). V was trimmed by 0 bases and J by 8 bases, leaving 11 bases between them. Germline CDR1 reads ENHRY; CDR2 reads SYGVKD. This CDR3 contains 14 residues. The chain's CDR3 is CAISESYIGDIQYF. The part of the CDR3 DNA that was read is TGTGCCATCAGTGAGTCCTATATAGGGGACATT.

As regards this clone: The read comes to an end 3 residues before the CDR3 does, leaving the germline J gene to fill in the end. The chain is built from TRBV7-2 and TRBJ1-3; D remains ambiguous. The CDR3 has 13 residues. Germline values: CDR1 SGHTA, CDR2 FQGNSA. V lost 8 bases and J lost 4, with 12 bases in between. CDR3 bases read: TGTGCCAGCCTGCCGTCGGGGGGAAACACC. It translates to CASLPSGGNT. The whole CDR3 sequence reads CASLPSGGNTIYF.

For this clone: The CDR3 end is not reached by the read, which stops 3 residues before it; the germline J gene fills it in. This chain connects TRBV7-9 to TRBJ2-7; 11 positions match TRBD2. Germline V gives CDR1 SEHNR, CDR2 FQNEAQ (reference sequence). CDR3 length equals 15 residues. J lost 4 bases, V lost 5 bases, and 7 bases had no gene match. The CDR3 here is CASSIGTSGNYEQYF. The covered CDR3 bases are TGTGCCAGCAGCATTGGGACTAGCGGAAATTACGAG.

On this clone itself: The DNA ends 3 residues before the CDR3 does, and the rest of the CDR3 is filled in from the germline J gene. V is TRBV6-2 or TRBV6-3 and J is TRBJ1-1; D gene ambiguous. CDR1 is MNHEY and CDR2 is SVGEGT in the germline V gene. The CDR3 covers 13 residues. Trimming shortened V by 3 bases and J by 6 bases, and 11 bases separated the two germline ends. This CDR3 reads CASSYVSWSEAFF. CDR3 DNA, as far as it was read: TGTGCCAGCAGTTATGTTAGTTGGTCTGAA.

This clone has only a few counts. The observed sequence ends 3 residues before the CDR3 terminus, with the missing tail filled in from the germline J gene. This chain joins TRBV23-1 and TRBJ2-7; 7 bases fit TRBD1. TRBV23-1 is known as an ORF, though its function is uncertain. The ends lost 0 bases at V and 1 base at J; junction bases unmatched: 12. The CDR3 spans 18 residues. The DNA read from the CDR3 is TGCGCCAGCAGTCAATCAATAGATCAGGGGACAGCTTCCTACGAG. Translation gives CASSQSIDQGTASYE. The CDR3 in full is CASSQSIDQGTASYEQYF.

Details on this clone: The observed sequence ends 3 residues before the CDR3 terminus, with the missing tail filled in from the germline J gene. The chain combines TRBV11-3 with TRBJ2-1; 9 nucleotides align to TRBD1. Germline V gene data show CDR1 as SGHNT and CDR2 as YENEEA. Germline trimming cut 4 bases from V and 1 base from J; bases unmatched to any gene: 2. The CDR3 covers 15 residues. The sequenced part of the CDR3 DNA is TGTGCCAGCAGCTCCGGGACAGGGTCCTACAATGAG. Translating it yields CASSSGTGSYNE. The complete CDR3 protein is CASSSGTGSYNEQFF.

The sequenced part of the CDR3 DNA is TGTGCCAGCTCACCCAGGGTAGTAGTTTCGGACCCCCAGGGAAGCAAAAACATT. Translation gives CASSPRVVVSDPQGSKNI. In full, the CDR3 is CASSPRVVVSDPQGSKNIQYF. The chain employs TRBV18 and TRBJ2-4; D is possibly TRBD1 (5 bases). The read ends 3 residues before the CDR3 terminus; that terminus is restored from the germline J gene. The CDR3 length is 21 residues. Germline V lookup: CDR1 KGHSH, CDR2 LQKENI. V dropped 3 bases and J dropped 3 bases, with 30 bases sitting between them.

This clone was detected ten times or more. The CDR3 DNA, read in part, is TGTGCCTGGAGTGTGGGCTCTAGCGTCCAAGAGACC. Protein product: CAWSVGSSVQET. From start to end, the CDR3 is CAWSVGSSVQETQYF. V is TRBV30 and J is TRBJ2-5; D may be TRBD2 (6 bases). The read comes to an end 3 residues before the CDR3 does, leaving the germline J gene to fill in the end. The length of the CDR3 is 15 residues. Germline V gives CDR1 GTSNPN, CDR2 SVGIG (reference sequence). Trimming took 0 bases from V and 1 from J, leaving 12 bases between them.

In its sample, this clone was seen many times. The read gets to within 3 residues of the CDR3 end, and the germline J gene fills in the rest. The V and J genes are TRBV5-6 and TRBJ2-7, with 9 bases matching TRBD1. V lost 7 bases, J lost 5 bases, and 7 bases stayed unmatched. Per germline, CDR1 SGHDT and CDR2 YYEEEE. The CDR3 has 13 amino acids. The chain's CDR3 is CASSDRGIDEQYF. The CDR3 DNA, read in part, is TGTGCCAGCTCCGACAGGGGGATCGACGAG.

This clone turned up a few times. The read ends 3 residues before the CDR3 terminus; that terminus is restored from the germline J gene. V is TRBV7-2 and J is TRBJ1-5; D gene unclear. This CDR3 contains 15 residues. CDR1 and CDR2 (germline): SGHTA, FQGNSA. Trimming cost V 5 bases and J 4 bases, with 15 bases left between them. Incomplete CDR3 DNA: TGTGCCAGCAGCCCGCACGACACCTCAAATCAGCCC. Translating gives CASSPHDTSNQP. The CDR3 reads in full as CASSPHDTSNQPQHF.

Details on this clone: The read stops 3 residues short of the end of the CDR3; the missing end is completed from the germline J gene. The V call is TRBV5-4, the J call TRBJ1-6, with D possibly TRBD1 on 5 matching bases. The CDR3 contains 12 residues. The V gene lost 9 bases and the J gene lost 9 bases, with 13 bases spanning the gap. Germline CDR1 SGHNT, CDR2 YYREEE (reference sequence). The CDR3 loop is CAMGPSFSPLHF. The CDR3 bases that were read are TGTGCCATGGGGCCTTCATTTTCACCC.

In the case of this clone: The CDR3 goes on 3 residues after the read ends, and that part is filled in from the germline J gene. This chain connects TRBV7-6 to TRBJ1-6, with 7 bases aligning to TRBD1. J lost 4 bases, V lost 5 bases, and 11 bases had no gene match. This CDR3 is 17 amino acids long. CDR1 is SGHVS, CDR2 FNYEAQ, per germline. The CDR3 DNA, read in part, is TGTGCCAGCAGCCGAATCCCAGGGGGTCTTTATAATTCACCC. Encoded protein: CASSRIPGGLYNSP. The CDR3 in its entirety is CASSRIPGGLYNSPLHF. The full variable domain, with the rest looked up from reference TRBV7-6 and TRBJ1-6, is GAGVSQSPRYKVTKRGQDVALRCDPISGHVSLYWYRQALGQGPEFLTYFNYEAQQDKSGLPNDRFSAERPEGSISTLTIQRTEQRDSAMYRCASSRIPGGLYNSPLHFGNGTRLTVT.

There are a few counts of this clone. The sequenced fragment ends 3 residues before the CDR3 boundary, so the rest is inferred from the germline J gene. J is TRBJ2-7 and V is TRBV2, with D possibly called TRBD1 or TRBD2 (5 bases each). The V end lost 9 bases, the J end lost 5 bases, and 17 bases lay between the germline ends. CDR1 is SNHLY and CDR2 is FYNNEI in the germline V gene. The CDR3 extends over 13 amino acids. The sequenced CDR3 bases are TGTGCCAGTCGTGAGGGGAGTCAGAACGAG. Its protein is CASREGSQNE. The entire CDR3 sequence reads CASREGSQNEQYF.

This clone has ten or more counts. The missing CDR3 end, 3 residues past where the read stops, is filled in from the germline J gene. The chain has TRBV15 and TRBJ2-7; D is ambiguous. The V end was cut by 3 bases, the J end by 4 bases, with 4 bases between. The germline V gene encodes CDR1 LNHNV and CDR2 YYDKDF (reference sequence). This CDR3 is built from 11 residues. The CDR3 DNA, read in part, is TGTGCCACCAGCAGGTTATACGAG. Translation: CATSRLYE. From start to end, the CDR3 is CATSRLYEQYF.

This clone has a handful of counts. The sequence runs out 3 residues before the end of the CDR3; the remainder is reconstructed from the germline J gene. The V and J genes are TRBV7-9 and TRBJ2-5, with D perhaps TRBD1 (5 bases). Germline V gene sequence: CDR1 SEHNR, CDR2 FQNEAQ (reference sequence). This CDR3 has 13 residues. The V end lost 5 bases, the J end lost 5 bases, and 12 bases lay between the germline ends. The sequenced CDR3 bases are TGTGCCAGCAGCCCTACAGGTCCCGAGACC. Its translation is CASSPTGPET. The whole CDR3 region reads CASSPTGPETQYF.